This record covers a single T cell receptor beta chain. Profiling relied on immunoSEQ multiplex PCR, and the TCRdb table lists in-frame clones only, not all of them. The sample consists of 150,000 to 180,000 clones, just over 85% of them appearing once. This entry is derived from a study of cytomegalovirus exposure and HLA in healthy donors. It was the roughly 110-subject validation cohort, separate from the roughly 700-subject first cohort, to which the donors belonged. The ends were cut back, 5 bases at V and 8 bases at J, with 9 bases in the middle. The CDR3 has 11 amino acids. Germline lookup yields CDR1 LNHDA and CDR2 SQIVND (reference sequence).

J is TRBJ1-2 and V is TRBV19; maybe TRBD1 (6 bases). Sequencing input: PBMCs. The receptor comes from a human donor in good health. DNA of the CDR3: TGTGCCAGTAGTCCCGGACAGGGCTACACCTTC. Its translation is CASSPGQGYTF. The complete variable domain, with remaining parts taken from reference TRBV19 and TRBJ1-2, reads DGGITQSPKYLFRKEGQNVTLSCEQNLNHDAMYWYRQDPGQGLRLIYYSQIVNDFQKGDIAEGYSVSREKKESFPLTVTSAQKNPTAFYLCASSPGQGYTFGSGTRLTVV.